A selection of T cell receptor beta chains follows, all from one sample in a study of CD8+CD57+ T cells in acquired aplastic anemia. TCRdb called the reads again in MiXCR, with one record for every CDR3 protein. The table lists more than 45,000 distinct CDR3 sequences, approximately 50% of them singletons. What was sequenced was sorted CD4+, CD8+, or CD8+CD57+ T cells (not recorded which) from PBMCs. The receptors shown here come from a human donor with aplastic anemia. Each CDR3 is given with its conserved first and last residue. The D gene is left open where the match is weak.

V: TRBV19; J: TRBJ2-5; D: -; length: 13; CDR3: CASSAGSAETQYF
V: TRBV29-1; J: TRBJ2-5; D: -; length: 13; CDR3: CSVGLLVGETQYF
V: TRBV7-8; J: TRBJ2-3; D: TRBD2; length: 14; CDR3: CASSPQGGTDTQYF
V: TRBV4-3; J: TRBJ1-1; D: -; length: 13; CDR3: CASSQERKTEAFF
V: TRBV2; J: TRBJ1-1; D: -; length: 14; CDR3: CASSKSTDSLEAFF
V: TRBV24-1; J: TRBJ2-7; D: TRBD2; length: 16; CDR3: CATSDSGGGEAYEQYF
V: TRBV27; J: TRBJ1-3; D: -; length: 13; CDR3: CASQEGSGNTIHF
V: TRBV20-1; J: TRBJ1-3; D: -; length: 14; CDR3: CSARDGAGGNTIYF
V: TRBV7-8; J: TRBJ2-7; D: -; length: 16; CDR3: CASSSLGGTSSYEQYF
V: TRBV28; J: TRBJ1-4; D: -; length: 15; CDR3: CASSLWGRDEEKLFF
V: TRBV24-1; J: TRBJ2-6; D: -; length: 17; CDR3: CATSDEGGPSGANVLTF
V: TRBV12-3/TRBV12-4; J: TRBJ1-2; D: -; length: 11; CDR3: CASSPLRGYTF
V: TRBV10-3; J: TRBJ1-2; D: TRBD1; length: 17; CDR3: CAIHRAAGQGSWWGYTF
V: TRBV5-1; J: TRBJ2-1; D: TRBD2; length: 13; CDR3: CASRGLADNEQFF
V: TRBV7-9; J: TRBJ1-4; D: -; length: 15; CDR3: CASSSAGHVNEKLFF
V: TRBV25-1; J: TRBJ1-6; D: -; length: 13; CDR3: CASSGGPSSPLHF
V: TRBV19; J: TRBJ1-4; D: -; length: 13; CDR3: CASKHRVAEKLFF
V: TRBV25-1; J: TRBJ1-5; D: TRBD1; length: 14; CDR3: CASSETGYNQPQHF
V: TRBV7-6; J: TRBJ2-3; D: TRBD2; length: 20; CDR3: CASSLLGRTSGGLTRNTQYF
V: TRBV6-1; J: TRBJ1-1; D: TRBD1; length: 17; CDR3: CASSEQAGGAVGTEAFF
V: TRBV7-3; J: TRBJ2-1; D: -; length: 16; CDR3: CASSLGTIELYNEQFF
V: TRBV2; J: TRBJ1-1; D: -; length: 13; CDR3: CATSNGWNTEAFF
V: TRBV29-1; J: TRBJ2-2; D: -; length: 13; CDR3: CSVSHRGTGELFF
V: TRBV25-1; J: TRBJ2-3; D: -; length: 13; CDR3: CASSDYSTDTQYF
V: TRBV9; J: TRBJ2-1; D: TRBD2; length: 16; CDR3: CASSVSLSGGYNEQFF
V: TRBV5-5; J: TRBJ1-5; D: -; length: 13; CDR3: CASSLDRNQPQHF
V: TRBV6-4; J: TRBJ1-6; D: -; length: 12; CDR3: CASSYGAGPLHF
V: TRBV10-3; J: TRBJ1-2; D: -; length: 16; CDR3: CAISESQSGTNDGYTF
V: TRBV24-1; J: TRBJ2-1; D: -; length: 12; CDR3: CATSVQDNEQFF
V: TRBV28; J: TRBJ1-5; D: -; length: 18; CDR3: CASSLSFQEEYSNQPQHF
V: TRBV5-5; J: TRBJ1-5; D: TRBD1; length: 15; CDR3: CASSLRTGGDQPQHF
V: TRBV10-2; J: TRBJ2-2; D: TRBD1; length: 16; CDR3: CASRPRDSSNTGELFF
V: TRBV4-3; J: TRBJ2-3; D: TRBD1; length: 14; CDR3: CASSHDRGTDTQYF
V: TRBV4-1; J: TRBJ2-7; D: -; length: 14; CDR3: CASSPETEAYEQYF
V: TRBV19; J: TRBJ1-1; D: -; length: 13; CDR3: CASQTGTVTEAFF
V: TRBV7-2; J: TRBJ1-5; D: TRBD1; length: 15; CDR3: CASSISRQGHQPQHF
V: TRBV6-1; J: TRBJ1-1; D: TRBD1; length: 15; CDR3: CASSEGTGFVTEAFF
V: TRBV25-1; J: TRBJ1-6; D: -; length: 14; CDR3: CASSEGRSNSPLHF
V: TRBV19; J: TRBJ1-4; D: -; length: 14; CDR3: CASSTQGTDEKLFF
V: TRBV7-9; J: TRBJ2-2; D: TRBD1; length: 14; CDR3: CASSPTGVTGELFF
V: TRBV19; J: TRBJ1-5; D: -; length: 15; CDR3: CASSISGVGNQPQHF